The T cell receptor (beta chain) described here comes from a study of blood T cell repertoires in COVID-19. Some clones are missing from TCRdb's copy, which holds only in-frame ones; the method was immunoSEQ multiplex PCR. The sample holds some 530,000 clones, about 88% seen once. The CDR3 runs 12 residues. Germline assignment: CDR1 GTSNPN and CDR2 SVGIG (reference sequence). Comments on this clone: A junction boundary mismatches the germline segment, possibly from a read error.

This sequence originates from a woman aged 55 to 70 who had recovered from COVID-19. V gene TRBV30 combines with J gene TRBJ1-2, with a tentative D call TRBD1 (5 bases). The material sequenced was PBMCs or T cells enriched from blood (not recorded which). The CDR3 DNA reads as TGTGCCTGGGAGCCCGGGGACTACGGCTACACCTTC. It encodes CAWEPGDYGYTF.